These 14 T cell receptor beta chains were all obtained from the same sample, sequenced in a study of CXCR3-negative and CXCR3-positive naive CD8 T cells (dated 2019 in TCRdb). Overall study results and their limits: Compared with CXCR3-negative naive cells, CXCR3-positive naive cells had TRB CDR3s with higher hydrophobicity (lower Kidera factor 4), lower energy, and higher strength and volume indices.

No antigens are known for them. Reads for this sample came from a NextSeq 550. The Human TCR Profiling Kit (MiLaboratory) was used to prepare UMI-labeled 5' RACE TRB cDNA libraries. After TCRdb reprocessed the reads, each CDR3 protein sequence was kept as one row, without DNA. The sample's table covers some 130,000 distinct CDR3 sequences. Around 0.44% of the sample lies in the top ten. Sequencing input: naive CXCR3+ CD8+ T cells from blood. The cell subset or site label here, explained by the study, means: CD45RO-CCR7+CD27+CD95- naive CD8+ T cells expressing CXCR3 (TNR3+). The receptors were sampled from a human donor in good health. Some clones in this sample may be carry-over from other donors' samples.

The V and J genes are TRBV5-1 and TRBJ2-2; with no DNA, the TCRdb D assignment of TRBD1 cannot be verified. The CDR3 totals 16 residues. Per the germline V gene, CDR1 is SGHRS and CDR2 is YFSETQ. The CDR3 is CASSLTGVRSTGELFF.

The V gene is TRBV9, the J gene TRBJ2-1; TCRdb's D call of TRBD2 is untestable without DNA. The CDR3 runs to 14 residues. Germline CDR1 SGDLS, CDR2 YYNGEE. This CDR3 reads CASGRASGDHEQFF.

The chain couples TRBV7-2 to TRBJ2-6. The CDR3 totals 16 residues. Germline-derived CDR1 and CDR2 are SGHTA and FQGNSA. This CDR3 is CASSSMEGAGANVLTF.

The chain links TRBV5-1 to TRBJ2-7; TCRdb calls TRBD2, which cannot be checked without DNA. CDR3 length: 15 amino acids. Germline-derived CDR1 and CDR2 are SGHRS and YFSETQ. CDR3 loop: CASSLAQGLFYEQYF.

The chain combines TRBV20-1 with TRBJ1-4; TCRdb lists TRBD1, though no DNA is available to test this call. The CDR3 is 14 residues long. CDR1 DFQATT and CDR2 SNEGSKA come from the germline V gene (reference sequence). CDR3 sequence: CSAPGQALNEKLFF.

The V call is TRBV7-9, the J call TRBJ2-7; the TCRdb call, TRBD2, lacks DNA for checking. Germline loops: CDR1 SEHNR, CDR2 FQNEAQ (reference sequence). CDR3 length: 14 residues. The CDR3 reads CASSPALADYEQHF.

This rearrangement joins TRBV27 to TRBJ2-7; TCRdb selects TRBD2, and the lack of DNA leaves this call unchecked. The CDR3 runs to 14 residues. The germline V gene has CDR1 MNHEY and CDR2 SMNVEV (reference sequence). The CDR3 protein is CASSHRVSPYEQYF.

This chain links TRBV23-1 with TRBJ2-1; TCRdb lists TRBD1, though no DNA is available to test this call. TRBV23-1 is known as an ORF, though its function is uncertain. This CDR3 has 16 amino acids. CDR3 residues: CASAPCDRGTYNEQFF.

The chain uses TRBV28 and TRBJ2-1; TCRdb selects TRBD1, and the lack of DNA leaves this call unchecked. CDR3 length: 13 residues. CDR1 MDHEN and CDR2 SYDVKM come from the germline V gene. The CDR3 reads CATLKQGAVEQFF.

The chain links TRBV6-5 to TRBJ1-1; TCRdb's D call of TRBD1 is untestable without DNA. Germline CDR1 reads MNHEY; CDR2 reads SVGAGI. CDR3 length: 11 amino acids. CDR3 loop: CASSQGTEAFF.

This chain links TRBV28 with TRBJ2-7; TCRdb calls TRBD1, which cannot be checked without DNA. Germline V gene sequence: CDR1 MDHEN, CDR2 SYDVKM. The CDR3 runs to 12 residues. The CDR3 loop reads CASSFPRGEQYF.

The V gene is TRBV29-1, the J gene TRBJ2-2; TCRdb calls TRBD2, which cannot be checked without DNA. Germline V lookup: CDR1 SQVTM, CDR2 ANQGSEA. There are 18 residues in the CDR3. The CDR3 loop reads CSAYSSGLAGGVAGELFF.

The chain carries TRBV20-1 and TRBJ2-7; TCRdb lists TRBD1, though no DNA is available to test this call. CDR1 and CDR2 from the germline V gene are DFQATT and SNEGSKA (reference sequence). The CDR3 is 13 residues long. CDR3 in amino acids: CSARRDRTYEQYF.

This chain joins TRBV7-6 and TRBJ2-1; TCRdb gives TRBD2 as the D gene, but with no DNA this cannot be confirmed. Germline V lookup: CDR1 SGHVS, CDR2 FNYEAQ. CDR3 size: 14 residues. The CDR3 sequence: CASSPRSGGDEQFF. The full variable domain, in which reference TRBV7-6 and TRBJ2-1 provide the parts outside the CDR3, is GAGVSQSPRYKVTKRGQDVALRCDPISGHVSLYWYRQALGQGPEFLTYFNYEAQQDKSGLPNDRFSAERPEGSISTLTIQRTEQRDSAMYRCASSPRSGGDEQFFGPGTRLTVL.